This TCR beta chain was captured by sequencing in a study of blood T cell repertoires in COVID-19. Across the whole study: From the United States, Italy and Spain came samples of acute and convalescent COVID-19.

Trimming stripped 2 bases from V and 7 bases from J, with 12 bases between. Germline assignment: CDR1 MDHEN and CDR2 SYDVKM. CDR3 length: 14 residues. In the authors' methods: Reference gene primers were amplified, and this amplification served to estimate nucleated cell counts. The method was immunoSEQ multiplex PCR; TCRdb's version includes in-frame clones alone and lacks a portion of them. V and J calls and clone size are given by that table; D and trimming were obtained from the DNA. Seen here are 110,000 or so clones, roughly 80% observed once, and the top ten hold more than 9%. The sample taken for sequencing was peripheral blood. The chain couples TRBV28 to TRBJ1-5; D is perhaps TRBD1 (5 bases). This sequence originates from a human donor in a cohort sampled during active COVID-19. CDR3 sequence reads: CASSLGGFGQPQHF. The CDR3 DNA reads TGTGCCAGCAGTTTAGGGGGGTTCGGCCAGCCCCAGCATTTT.